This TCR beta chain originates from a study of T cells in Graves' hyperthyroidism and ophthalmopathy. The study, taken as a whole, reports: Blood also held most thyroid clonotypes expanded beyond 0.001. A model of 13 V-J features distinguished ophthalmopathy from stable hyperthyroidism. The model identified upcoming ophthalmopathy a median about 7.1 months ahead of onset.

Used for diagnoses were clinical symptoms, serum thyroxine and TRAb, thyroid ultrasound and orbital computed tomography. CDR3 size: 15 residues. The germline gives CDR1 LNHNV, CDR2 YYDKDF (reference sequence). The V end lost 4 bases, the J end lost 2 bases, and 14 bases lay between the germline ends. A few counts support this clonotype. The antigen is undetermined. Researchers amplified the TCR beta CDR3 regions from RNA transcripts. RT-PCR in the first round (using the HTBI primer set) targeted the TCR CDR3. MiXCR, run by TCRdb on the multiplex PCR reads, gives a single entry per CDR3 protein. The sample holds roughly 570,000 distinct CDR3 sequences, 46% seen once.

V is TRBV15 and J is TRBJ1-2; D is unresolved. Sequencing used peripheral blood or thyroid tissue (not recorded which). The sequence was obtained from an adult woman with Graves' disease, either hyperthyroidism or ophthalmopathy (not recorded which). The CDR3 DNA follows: TGTGCCACCAGCAAAGAGTCAAGAGGAAACTATGGCTACACCTTC. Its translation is CATSKESRGNYGYTF.